The 23 T cell receptor beta chains below come from one sample, sequenced in a study of cytomegalovirus exposure and HLA in healthy donors. Researchers ran the PCR with 60 Vbeta and 13 Jbeta primers. Assay used: immunoSEQ multiplex PCR; TCRdb lists only in-frame clones, some missing. The table lists 130,000 to 150,000 clones, around 79% of them singletons. Sequenced material: PBMCs. All receptors derive from a man aged 18 to 29 in good health and CMV-seronegative.

This clone was found once. The chain couples TRBV5-8 to TRBJ1-2; TRBD1 might be the D (6 bases). Germline CDR1 and CDR2: SGHTS and YDEGEE. Trimming pared 3 bases from V and 1 base from J, leaving 13 bases between. The CDR3 runs 15 residues. The DNA for the CDR3 is TGTGCCAGCAGCTACCTAGGGGGGGATAACTATGGCTACACCTTC. It encodes CASSYLGGDNYGYTF.

The chain combines TRBV11-2 with TRBJ1-4; 9 bases align to TRBD1. The CDR3 is 19 residues long. Unmatched junction bases numbered 16, after V lost 4 bases and J lost 4 bases. Germline lookup yields CDR1 SGHAT and CDR2 FQNNGV. The CDR3 reads CASSSPLSGQGGSNEKLFF. CDR3 in DNA: TGTGCCAGCAGCTCGCCACTCTCGGGACAGGGTGGGAGTAATGAAAAACTGTTTTTT.

The chain couples TRBV12-5 to TRBJ1-1; 10 bases are shared with TRBD1. The CDR3 loop spans 16 amino acids. The germline CDR1 and CDR2 sequences are LGHNT and FRNRAP. J was trimmed by 3 bases and V by 2 bases; bases with no gene match: 6. The chain's CDR3 is CASGLPKDRGDTEAFF. CDR3 nucleotides: TGTGCTAGTGGTTTGCCAAAGGACAGGGGGGACACTGAAGCTTTCTTT.

This clone was found a few times. The chain joins TRBV5-1 to TRBJ1-1, with a tentative D call TRBD1 (5 bases). CDR1 is SGHRS and CDR2 is YFSETQ in the germline V gene. The V and J ends lost 1 base and 0 bases respectively, with 7 bases between them. CDR3 size: 14 residues. For the CDR3, the DNA is TGCGCCAGCAGCTTGCAGGGCATGAACACTGAAGCTTTCTTT. Translating it yields CASSLQGMNTEAFF.

The sample holds a few counts of this clone. The chain combines TRBV19 with TRBJ1-5; 7 nucleotides match TRBD1. There are 17 residues in the CDR3. The germline CDR1 and CDR2 sequences are LNHDA and SQIVND (reference sequence). J lost 0 bases, V lost 6 bases, and 11 bases had no gene match. The CDR3 nucleotides are TGTGCCAGTAGCGACGGGGACAGAGTGGGTAGCAATCAGCCCCAGCATTTT. Amino acids: CASSDGDRVGSNQPQHF. Full variable domain (missing parts from reference TRBV19 and TRBJ1-5): DGGITQSPKYLFRKEGQNVTLSCEQNLNHDAMYWYRQDPGQGLRLIYYSQIVNDFQKGDIAEGYSVSREKKESFPLTVTSAQKNPTAFYLCASSDGDRVGSNQPQHFGDGTRLSIL.

This chain joins TRBV7-9 and TRBJ1-6; tentatively, D is TRBD1 (5 bases). The CDR3 length is 14 residues. V was clipped by 5 bases and J by 6 bases, with 11 bases between them. Per germline, CDR1 SEHNR and CDR2 FQNEAQ (reference sequence). The CDR3 reads CASSPDSSNSPLHF. CDR3 nucleotide sequence: TGTGCCAGCAGCCCTGACAGCTCTAATTCACCCCTCCACTTT.

The genes are TRBV11-2 and TRBJ1-5; D remains unclear. Per germline, CDR1 SGHAT and CDR2 FQNNGV. CDR3 size: 14 residues. The V and J ends lost 1 base and 9 bases respectively, with 13 bases between them. CDR3 nucleotide sequence: TGTGCCAGCAGCTTAGTCGGGGTCGCTCGGCCCCAGCATTTT. Encoded protein: CASSLVGVARPQHF. The full variable domain, rest sourced from reference TRBV11-2 and TRBJ1-5, is EAGVAQSPRYKIIEKRQSVAFWCNPISGHATLYWYQQILGQGPKLLIQFQNNGVVDDSQLPKDRFSAERLKGVDSTLKIQPAKLEDSAVYLCASSLVGVARPQHFGDGTRLSIL.

The chain joins TRBV19 to TRBJ2-2, with TRBD1 matching 7 bases. CDR3 length equals 17 residues. V gave up 5 bases and J gave up 5 bases; unmatched junction bases: 14. Looked up from germline, CDR1 is LNHDA and CDR2 is SQIVND (reference sequence). CDR3 protein: CASSHPPTGVGTGELFF. CDR3 sequence (DNA): TGTGCCAGTAGTCATCCCCCCACAGGGGTGGGTACCGGGGAGCTGTTTTTT.

Written as DNA, the CDR3 is TGTGCCAGCAGTGAAATTCATGTGGAGCAGTACTTC. Translation gives CASSEIHVEQYF. The gene calls are TRBV6-1 and TRBJ2-7; D not certain. CDR1 and CDR2 (germline): MNHNS, SASEGT. The germline V and J ends were trimmed by 2 bases and 7 bases, with 9 bases remaining between them. The CDR3 runs to 12 residues.

The V and J genes are TRBV7-6 and TRBJ2-5; D perhaps matches TRBD2 (7 bases). Trimming took 6 bases from V and 3 from J, leaving 17 bases between them. The CDR3 extends over 15 amino acids. Looked up from germline, CDR1 is SGHVS and CDR2 is FNYEAQ. CDR3 region: CASSPPGGREETQYF. In DNA form, the CDR3 reads TGTGCCAGCAGTCCACCGGGGGGCAGGGAAGAGACCCAGTACTTC.

The sample holds a few counts of this clone. The rearrangement uses TRBV5-4 and TRBJ2-5; TRBD1 matches 10 bases. The J call could be wrong; TRBJ2-7 is a better fit for the DNA end. Germline-derived CDR1 and CDR2 are SGHNT and YYREEE (reference sequence). The CDR3 has 15 amino acids. CDR3 nucleotide sequence: TGTGCCAGCAGCCCGCCCCGGGACAGGGGAGGCGAGCAGTACTTC. Translating it yields CASSPPRDRGGEQYF.

This chain joins TRBV9 and TRBJ2-1; perhaps TRBD2 as D (6 bases). The CDR3 contains 13 residues. The ends were cut back, 2 bases at V and 6 bases at J, with 9 bases in the middle. CDR1 and CDR2 (germline): SGDLS, YYNGEE. The CDR3 spells CASSVGRGNEQFF. For the CDR3, the DNA is TGTGCCAGCAGCGTGGGGCGGGGCAATGAGCAGTTCTTC.

This clone was seen a single time. The chain joins TRBV30 to TRBJ1-2; 10 bases line up with TRBD1. CDR1 and CDR2 (germline): GTSNPN, SVGIG (reference sequence). J gave up 6 bases and V 3 bases, and 7 bases lay outside the gene matches. This CDR3 comprises 14 residues. Here the CDR3 DNA reads TGTGCCTGGAGCTACACCGGGACAGGGGATGGCTACACCTTC. Translation gives CAWSYTGTGDGYTF.

The chain carries TRBV7-9 and TRBJ1-1, with D perhaps TRBD1 (5 bases). With 5 bases removed from V and 4 bases from J, the gap between germline ends came to 17 bases. There are 15 residues in the CDR3. Germline-derived CDR1 and CDR2 are SEHNR and FQNEAQ (reference sequence). The CDR3 DNA reads TGTGCCAGCAGCCCCCTTCCGACAGCCGGCACTGAAGCTTTCTTT. This encodes CASSPLPTAGTEAFF.

This sequence joins TRBV28 and TRBJ1-2; the match to TRBD1 covers 7 bases. The CDR3 loop spans 14 amino acids. J lost 4 bases, V lost 5 bases, and 7 bases had no gene match. Germline V gene sequence: CDR1 MDHEN, CDR2 SYDVKM. The CDR3 loop is CASSPSGQIYGYTF. CDR3 DNA: TGTGCCAGCAGTCCTTCGGGACAGATCTATGGCTACACCTTC.

The chain is built from TRBV9 and TRBJ2-1; TRBD2 matches at 11 bases. The ends lost 0 bases at V and 7 bases at J; junction bases unmatched: 3. In germline, CDR1 is SGDLS, CDR2 YYNGEE. The CDR3 is 15 residues long. CDR3: CASSVDLAGGNEQFF. In DNA, the CDR3 is TGTGCCAGCAGCGTAGATCTAGCGGGGGGTAATGAGCAGTTCTTC. The full variable domain, completed using reference TRBV9 and TRBJ2-1, is DSGVTQTPKHLITATGQRVTLRCSPRSGDLSVYWYQQSLDQGLQFLIQYYNGEERAKGNILERFSAQQFPDLHSELNLSSLELGDSALYFCASSVDLAGGNEQFFGPGTRLTVL.

The chain employs TRBV11-2 and TRBJ2-5; the match to TRBD2 covers 8 bases. Germline CDR1 is SGHAT and CDR2 is FQNNGV. This CDR3 is 15 amino acids long. V was pared by 6 bases and J by 8 bases, with 14 bases of the junction left unmatched. The CDR3 here is CASRRANSGINTQYF. CDR3 nucleotide sequence: TGTGCCAGCAGACGAGCAAATAGCGGGATAAATACCCAGTACTTC. Complete variable domain (other parts from reference TRBV11-2 and TRBJ2-5): EAGVAQSPRYKIIEKRQSVAFWCNPISGHATLYWYQQILGQGPKLLIQFQNNGVVDDSQLPKDRFSAERLKGVDSTLKIQPAKLEDSAVYLCASRRANSGINTQYFGPGTRLLVL.

The chain carries TRBV6-5 and TRBJ1-2, with 9 bases that match TRBD1. Trimming at V came to 5 bases and at J to 8 bases, leaving 9 bases not matched to a gene. This CDR3 region has 14 residues. CDR1 is MNHEY and CDR2 is SVGAGI in the germline V gene. CDR3 loop: CASSQQGAIGGYTF. The DNA for the CDR3 is TGTGCCAGCAGTCAACAGGGGGCGATCGGCGGCTACACCTTC.

In this sample, this clone turned up once. V usage is TRBV19 and J usage is TRBJ1-2; 8 bases map to TRBD1. V lost 7 bases, J lost 7 bases, and 17 bases stayed unmatched. Germline V gene lookup returns CDR1 LNHDA and CDR2 SQIVND (reference sequence). CDR3 size: 16 residues. The CDR3 DNA follows: TGTGCCAGTATCAGTTCGTGGGGGGACAGGAATTCTGGCTACACCTTC. It is translated as CASISSWGDRNSGYTF.

V gene TRBV7-8 combines with J gene TRBJ2-7, with D tentatively TRBD1 (5 bases). CDR3 size: 16 residues. Germline assignment: CDR1 SGHVS and CDR2 FQNEAQ. V lost 0 bases and J lost 5, with 17 bases in between. CDR3: CASSLAIGELAHEQYF. CDR3 DNA sequence: TGTGCCAGCAGCTTAGCGATAGGGGAACTTGCCCACGAGCAGTACTTC.

Only a few counts were recorded for this clone. The chain has TRBV11-1 and TRBJ1-1; a weak D match, TRBD1 (6 bases). There are 13 residues in the CDR3. Germline V lookup: CDR1 SGHAT, CDR2 FQDESV (reference sequence). Trimming removed 5 bases at V and 1 base at J, with 8 bases between. CDR3 coding DNA: TGTGCCAGCAGCAGCAGGGGGAACACTGAAGCTTTCTTT. This codes for CASSSRGNTEAFF.

This chain's CDR3 is CASSLRGHNSPLHF. The CDR3 nucleotides read TGTGCCAGCAGCTTGCGGGGCCATAATTCACCCCTCCACTTT. The chain links TRBV11-2 to TRBJ1-6; tentative D call: TRBD1 (5 bases). CDR3 size: 14 residues. V was shortened by 3 bases and J by 5 bases, with 8 bases between the two germline ends. Germline V gene sequence: CDR1 SGHAT, CDR2 FQNNGV.

This chain uses TRBV11-2 with TRBJ1-2; D gene uncertain. CDR3 length equals 15 residues. V was cut by 5 bases and J by 3 bases, with 16 bases left in between. The germline CDR1 and CDR2 sequences are SGHAT and FQNNGV. In DNA form, the CDR3 reads TGTGCCAGCAGCCCTACCGGTGCCCTAGACTATGGCTACACCTTC. Amino acids: CASSPTGALDYGYTF.